The next 12 T cell receptor beta chains were all read from a single sample in a study of CXCR3-negative and CXCR3-positive naive CD8 T cells. Study-wide results and limits: When CXCR3-positive naive cells were set against CXCR3-negative naive cells, the former had more hydrophobic TRB CDR3s.

UMI-labeled 5' RACE TRB cDNA libraries were prepared from the cells. From the 5' RACE reads, TCRdb lists one entry per CDR3 protein and no DNA. The listing contains some 150,000 distinct CDR3 sequences. These TCRs are of unknown antigen specificity. Source material: naive CXCR3+ CD8+ T cells from blood. The subset was: CD45RO-CCR7+CD27+CD95- naive CD8+ T cells expressing CXCR3 (TNR3+). These TCRs come from a human donor in good health. Some clones in this sample may be carry-over from other donors' samples.

The chain uses TRBV28 and TRBJ2-5; TCRdb reports TRBD1, a call that lacks DNA to check it against. Germline CDR1 is MDHEN and CDR2 is SYDVKM. CDR3 size: 16 residues. The CDR3 loop reads CASSFLRRGGPETQYF.

The chain combines TRBV27 with TRBJ1-1; TCRdb lists TRBD1, though no DNA is available to test this call. The length of the CDR3 is 16 residues. Germline V gives CDR1 MNHEY, CDR2 SMNVEV (reference sequence). CDR3 region: CASSSLTGGADTEAFF.

The chain employs TRBV7-9 and TRBJ2-7; TCRdb's D call, TRBD1, is unchecked because there is no DNA. CDR3 length equals 13 residues. CDR1 and CDR2 from the germline V gene are SEHNR and FQNEAQ (reference sequence). CDR3 in amino acids: CASSLTANYEQYF. Full variable domain (missing parts from reference TRBV7-9 and TRBJ2-7): DTGVSQNPRHKITKRGQNVTFRCDPISEHNRLYWYRQTLGQGPEFLTYFQNEAQLEKSRLLSDRFSAERPKGSFSTLEIQRTEQGDSAMYLCASSLTANYEQYFGPGTRLTVT.

The rearrangement links TRBV7-6 to TRBJ2-7; TCRdb names TRBD1, which stays unverified in the absence of DNA. Germline CDR1 and CDR2: SGHVS and FNYEAQ. The CDR3 contains 14 residues. CDR3 residues: CASSSYQGAYEQYF.

The V gene is TRBV29-1, the J gene TRBJ2-7; TCRdb returns TRBD1, unconfirmable since there is no DNA. CDR1 and CDR2 (germline): SQVTM, ANQGSEA. The CDR3 extends over 11 amino acids. The CDR3 is CSAMAGAEQYF.

The chain couples TRBV29-1 to TRBJ1-2; with no DNA, the TCRdb D assignment of TRBD1 cannot be verified. The CDR3 is 13 amino acids. CDR1 SQVTM and CDR2 ANQGSEA come from the germline V gene. CDR3 residues: CSVAGQGFSGYTF.

The chain links TRBV20-1 to TRBJ2-7; TCRdb designates TRBD1, a call that cannot be tested without DNA. The CDR3 contains 15 residues. CDR1 and CDR2 (germline): DFQATT, SNEGSKA (reference sequence). The CDR3 reads CSARATGGNFDEQYF.

J is TRBJ2-2 and V is TRBV15; TCRdb designates TRBD1, a call that cannot be tested without DNA. The CDR3 covers 12 residues. The V gene's germline CDR1 is LNHNV and CDR2 YYDKDF (reference sequence). CDR3 protein: CAIAGVAGELFF. The whole variable domain, filled in from reference TRBV15 and TRBJ2-2, reads DAMVIQNPRYQVTQFGKPVTLSCSQTLNHNVMYWYQQKSSQAPKLLFHYYDKDFNNEADTPDNFQSRRPNTSFCFLDIRSPGLGDTAMYLCAIAGVAGELFFGEGSRLTVL.

The chain has TRBV10-3 and TRBJ2-7. The CDR3 length is 12 residues. The germline CDR1 and CDR2 sequences are ENHRY and SYGVKD. This CDR3 reads CATGQDTYEQYF.

V gene TRBV29-1 combines with J gene TRBJ2-2; the TCRdb call, TRBD1, lacks DNA for checking. There are 15 residues in the CDR3. Per the germline V gene, CDR1 is SQVTM and CDR2 is ANQGSEA. CDR3 loop: CSVDLGVENTGELFF.

This sequence joins TRBV7-9 and TRBJ2-5; TCRdb outputs TRBD2, but without DNA this stays unchecked. There are 16 residues in the CDR3. Germline V gene sequence: CDR1 SEHNR, CDR2 FQNEAQ (reference sequence). The CDR3 protein is CASSLVSGGPQETQYF.

V usage is TRBV12-3 or TRBV12-4 and J usage is TRBJ1-2; TCRdb reports TRBD1, a call that lacks DNA to check it against. This CDR3 comprises 13 residues. CDR3 sequence: CASSFQGDYGYTF.